These 4 T cell receptor beta chains were sequenced from one sample in a study of blood T cells in healthy people across ages (dated by TCRdb to between 2015 and 2016). Library preparation used 5' RACE. Sequencer: Illumina HiSeq 2500. A second PCR of about 7 to 12 cycles was run with a J-beta primer mix and a sample-barcoded 5' primer. Clones were called with MiXCR by TCRdb after fastp trimmed the public reads at Q25, and only in-frame beta chains were retained. Under each unique CDR3 protein, matching rows form one entry showing the most common genes and DNA. This sample is represented by about 1.4 million distinct CDR3 sequences; approximately 60% of them were singletons. The ten biggest clones cover 6.5% to 8% of the sample. Material for sequencing was blood. The receptor set was obtained from a man between 18 and 29 years old in good health.

J is TRBJ2-7 and V is TRBV15, with TRBD1 matching over 9 bases. CDR1 is LNHNV, CDR2 YYDKDF, per germline (reference sequence). Losses at the gene ends were 6 bases for V and 3 bases for J; bases not matched to a gene: 6. The CDR3 consists of 14 residues. The CDR3 sequence: CATSRTTGGYEQYF. The CDR3 nucleotides read TGTGCCACCAGTAGAACGACAGGGGGCTACGAGCAGTACTTC.

The genes are TRBV7-2 and TRBJ1-2, with unresolved D. The CDR3 has 12 amino acids. Trimming removed 4 bases from V and 7 bases from J, with 10 bases in between. CDR1 and CDR2 from the germline V gene are SGHTA and FQGNSA. CDR3 in DNA: TGTGCCAGCAGCTCCACGGGTTTTGGCTACACCTTC. Protein sequence: CASSSTGFGYTF.

This clonotype was recorded once. The chain carries TRBV7-2 and TRBJ1-4; 8 nucleotides match TRBD1. J gave up 8 bases and V 5 bases, and 7 bases lay outside the gene matches. This CDR3 is 14 amino acids long. CDR1 SGHTA and CDR2 FQGNSA come from the germline V gene. CDR3 loop: CASSSRTGWEKLFF. In DNA, the CDR3 is TGTGCCAGCAGCAGCCGGACAGGGTGGGAAAAACTGTTTTTT.

This rearrangement joins TRBV27 to TRBJ2-3; no reliable D call. The CDR3 is 14 amino acids. The germline CDR1 and CDR2 sequences are MNHEY and SMNVEV (reference sequence). V was cut by 5 bases and J by 2 bases, with 11 bases left in between. CDR3 coding DNA: TGTGCCAGCAGTGACTTACCTAACACAGATACGCAGTATTTT. Its protein product is CASSDLPNTDTQYF.